This T cell receptor (beta chain) was captured by sequencing in a study of T cell changes during pregnancy in multiple sclerosis. The V end was cut by 2 bases, the J end by 4 bases, with 10 bases between. The CDR3 consists of 14 residues. CDR1 SGHRS and CDR2 YFSETQ come from the germline V gene. The count of this clone is one. The assay was immunoSEQ multiplex PCR, and TCRdb's table has in-frame clones only and misses some. The table records about 47,000 clones, around 87% of them present only once. The specimen was CD8+ T cells from peripheral blood mononuclear cells, collected in the second trimester of pregnancy. The TCR originated in a female donor with multiple sclerosis, enrolled in a pregnancy study. This chain uses TRBV5-1 with TRBJ2-1; D is perhaps TRBD1 (5 bases). The CDR3 here is CASSLDRKYNEQFF. The CDR3 DNA reads TGCGCCAGCAGCTTAGACAGAAAATACAATGAGCAGTTCTTC.